This paragraph reports one T cell receptor beta chain. Its antigen is currently unknown. The data belong to a study of CD8 T cells in ankylosing spondylitis. Broader study findings: Matched ankylosing spondylitis synovial fluid reportedly showed significant enrichment of disease-linked clones. Within peripheral blood, clones linked to disease were CD8+ and relatively rare.

From the 5' RACE reads, TCRdb called clonotypes with MiXCR, one entry per CDR3 protein. This sample yields approximately 140,000 distinct CDR3 sequences, of which around 45% are seen a single time; 13% to 15% belongs to the top ten. CDR3 size: 16 residues. Germline trimming cut 5 bases from V and 0 bases from J; bases unmatched to any gene: 6. Sequencing was performed on synovial fluid, either unsorted or a sorted T cell fraction (not recorded which). The origin of this receptor is a male donor with ankylosing spondylitis. The chain is built from TRBV12-3 or TRBV12-4 and TRBJ2-5, with 10 positions matching TRBD2. This CDR3 reads CASSTQSGRDQETQYF. DNA of the CDR3: TGTGCCAGCAGTACCCAGAGCGGGAGGGACCAAGAGACCCAGTACTTC.